The source of this T cell receptor (beta chain) is a study of cytomegalovirus exposure and HLA in healthy donors. The study's findings and limits: In a later analysis, V- and J-gene trimming of beta chains associated with a DCLRE1C missense variant, replicated independently. Among donors in an Asian-associated ancestry cluster, a later analysis reportedly found fewer N-insertions than the roughly 700-donor mean. Researchers reported in a later analysis that common viral pathogens appeared linked to several top clusters. Some TCR beta chains (approximately 180 of them) were listed as cytomegalovirus-associated.

This clone is a singleton in its sample. Its antigen is not identified. PCR primers comprised 60 Vbeta and 13 Jbeta primers. Data came from immunoSEQ multiplex PCR; TCRdb stores just in-frame clones and leaves some out. Of 90,000 to 120,000 clones in the sample, under 80% were seen once. The CDR3 sequence is 15 residues long. Germline V gene lookup returns CDR1 SGHRS and CDR2 YFSETQ. With V trimmed by 4 bases and J by 1 base, 6 bases remained unmatched. The receptor was derived from a woman in her forties in good health and CMV-seropositive. Sequencing was performed on PBMCs. The rearrangement joins TRBV5-1 to TRBJ2-7; 9 nucleotides line up with TRBD2. The CDR3 here is CASSLAGGMSYEQYF. The CDR3 DNA sequence: TGCGCCAGCAGCCTGGCGGGGGGGATGTCCTACGAGCAGTACTTC.